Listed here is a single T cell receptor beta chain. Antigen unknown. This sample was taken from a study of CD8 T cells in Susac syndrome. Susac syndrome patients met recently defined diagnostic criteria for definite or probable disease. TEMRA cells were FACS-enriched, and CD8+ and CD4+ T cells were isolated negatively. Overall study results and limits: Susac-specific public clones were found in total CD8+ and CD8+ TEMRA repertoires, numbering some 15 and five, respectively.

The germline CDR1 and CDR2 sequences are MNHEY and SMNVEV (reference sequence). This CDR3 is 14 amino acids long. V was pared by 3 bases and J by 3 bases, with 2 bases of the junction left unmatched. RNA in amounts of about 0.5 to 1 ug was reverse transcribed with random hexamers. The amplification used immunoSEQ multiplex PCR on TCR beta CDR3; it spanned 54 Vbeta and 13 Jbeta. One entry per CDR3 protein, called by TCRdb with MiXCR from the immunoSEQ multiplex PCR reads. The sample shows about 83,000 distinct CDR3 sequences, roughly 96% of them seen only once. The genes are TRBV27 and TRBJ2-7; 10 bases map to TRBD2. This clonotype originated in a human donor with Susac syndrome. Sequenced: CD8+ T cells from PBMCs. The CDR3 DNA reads TGTGCCAGCAGTTTCACTAGCGGGAACTACGAGCAGTACTTC. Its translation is CASSFTSGNYEQYF.